The source of this T cell receptor beta chain is a study of shared T cell receptors in the human thymus (dated by TCRdb to about 2021). For context, the study as a whole: The study examined how self-reactive, shared T-cell receptor alpha chains are generated in the human thymus.

The library came from the immunoSEQ multiplex PCR assay. Held by TCRdb, this immuneACCESS table contains in-frame sequences only and omits some clones. Under half of the omission traces to an unresolved V gene where checked; the cause of the rest is unknown. Recorded for this sample are 720,000 or so clones; 70% to 90% of them occurred a single time. The ten largest clones represent roughly 0.01% of the sample. The CDR3 holds 13 amino acids from the cysteine to the phenylalanine. Kept here is only the CDR3 DNA, which spans 39 bases and is read in frame from base 1. CDR1 and CDR2 were assigned from the germline V gene as MNHNS and SASEGT. The germline V end is reduced by 6 bases and the J end by 7 bases; junction bases left unmatched: 4. Regarding this clone: It has no known antigen specificity. Base qualities are not recorded, but no much larger clone differs from it by a single base.

These data were also reused for a study on human thymus T cells. That second report states: Donors were immunologically healthy infants undergoing open corrective cardiac surgery for congenital heart defects in Finland. Thymus tissue was obtained as surgical resects removed during corrective cardiac surgery. Biased V and J gene segment usage appeared to be present in both thymic and peripheral blood repertoires. The related research reported highly overlapping thymic TCR repertoires among unrelated individuals. The study characterized TCR alpha and beta repertoires from under 10 infant thymus samples and a few related peripheral blood samples. The cohort included more than five male and a couple of female infants, with donor ages spanning 7 to 244 days. After being mechanically released from the tissue, thymocytes were kept at -70 degrees C in pellets of about 10-32 million cells. A QIAsymphony instrument was used to extract genomic DNA from the frozen cell pellets. TCRB and TCRAD loci were amplified from a standardized quantity of quality-controlled genomic DNA using the immunoSEQ multiplex PCR assay. The V(D)J region was spanned by amplicons of a length sufficient to cover the CDR3 and to identify V and J genes. Amplicon sequencing was performed on an Illumina platform through the commercial immunoSEQ service. Corrections for primer bias and sequencing errors followed previously described methods, while TCRAD and TCRB definitions were based on the IMGT database. Analysis of the repertoires was done with immunoSEQ Analyzer 3.0 and VDJTools and included basic statistics, V/J segment usage, diversity estimates, rarefaction and pairwise overlap. Chao1, ChaoE, Efron-Thisted, Shannon and inverse Simpson indices were used to estimate diversity, which was also estimated on datasets down-sampled to the smallest sample. For repertoire overlap, CDR3 nucleotide sequence, V gene and J gene had to match strictly, and clustering was done by Jaccard-based multidimensional scaling. Thymus samples yielded on average about 810,000 unique TCRB clonotypes, compared with 70,000 to 85,000 from blood samples.

The V and J segments used are TRBV6-1 and TRBJ1-5, with 9 junctional bases fitting TRBD1. This TCR was sampled from a girl under two years old with a congenital heart defect. Donor details come from another sample of the same person, matched by shared clones. Sequencing was carried out using thymocytes. The CDR3 region: CASSLDRGQPQHF. The sequence in DNA is TGTGCCAGCAGCTTAGACAGGGGGCAGCCCCAGCATTTT.